This TCR beta chain was recorded in a study of T cells after yellow fever vaccination. About the study: Fractions of limited cellularity were prepared by means of SMART-Seq v4 Ultra Low Input. The study, taken as a whole, reports: Most primary-vaccination clones reappeared after the booster (approximately 95% CD4, more than 70% CD8).

The V end was cut by 5 bases, the J end by 3 bases, with 10 bases between. Germline values: CDR1 SGHTA, CDR2 FQGNSA. The CDR3 spans 13 residues. This clonotype was counted at least ten times. The target antigen is unknown. Conversion of TCR transcripts into cDNA relied on 5'RACE template switching, which added a universal primer site and UMIs. TCRdb reprocessed the 5' RACE reads via MiXCR and lists one record per CDR3 protein. The sample shows about 250,000 distinct CDR3 sequences, approximately 3.5% of them seen only once. V gene TRBV7-2 combines with J gene TRBJ1-2; D ambiguous. The starting material was PBMCs, obtained 15 days after the yellow fever booster vaccination. The sequence came from a man in his late teens or twenties who received the YFV17D yellow fever vaccine. The CDR3: CASSLTLDYGYTF. In DNA form, the CDR3 reads TGTGCCAGCAGCCTCACGTTGGACTATGGCTACACCTTC.